The clone carrying this T cell receptor (beta chain) turned up a few times. Antigen specificity is unknown. The data were obtained in a study of T-cell memory formation after mild COVID-19. The wider study: Clusters were largely donor specific.

Findings of the study overall: Clones that contracted from day 15 to 85 were balanced CD4/CD8, while later expanders leaned CD4+. Mainly in CM and EM were contracting CD4+ clones; CD8+ were in EMRA.

Constant-segment primers served in 5'RACE that generated TCR alpha and TCR beta cDNA libraries bearing sample barcodes and UMIs. Using its own MiXCR run on the 5' RACE reads, TCRdb lists one record per CDR3 protein. The repertoire holds roughly 510,000 distinct CDR3 sequences, roughly 17% seen once, with about 8.1% in the top ten. V lost 0 bases and J 2 bases, leaving 7 bases between the germline ends. Looked up from germline, CDR1 is SGHDN and CDR2 is FVKESK. The CDR3 consists of 15 residues. The rearrangement uses TRBV14 and TRBJ2-2; the D is unclear. The sequence derives from an adult woman who had mild COVID-19 (a few samples of this study predate the infection). Cell type and time point are not known. Sequenced material: PBMCs or a T cell subset sorted from them (not recorded which). The CDR3 sequence: CASSQEGHNTGELFF. CDR3 coding DNA: TGTGCCAGCAGCCAAGAAGGCCATAACACCGGGGAGCTGTTTTTT.